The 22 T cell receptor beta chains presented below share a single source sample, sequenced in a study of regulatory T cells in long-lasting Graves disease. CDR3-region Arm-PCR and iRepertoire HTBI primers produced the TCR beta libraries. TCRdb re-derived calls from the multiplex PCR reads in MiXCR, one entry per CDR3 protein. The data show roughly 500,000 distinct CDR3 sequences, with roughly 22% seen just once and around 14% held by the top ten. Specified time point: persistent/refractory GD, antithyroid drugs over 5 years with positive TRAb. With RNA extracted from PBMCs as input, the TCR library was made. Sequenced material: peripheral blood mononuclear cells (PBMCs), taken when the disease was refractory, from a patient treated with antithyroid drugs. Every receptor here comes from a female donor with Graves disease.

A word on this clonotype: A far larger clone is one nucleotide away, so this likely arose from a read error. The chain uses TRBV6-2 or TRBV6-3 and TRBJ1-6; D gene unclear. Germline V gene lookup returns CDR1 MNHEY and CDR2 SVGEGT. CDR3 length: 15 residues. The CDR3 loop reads CAGSYSLGHNSPLHF. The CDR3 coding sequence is TGTGCCGGCAGTTACTCGCTTGGACATAATTCACCCCTCCACTTT.

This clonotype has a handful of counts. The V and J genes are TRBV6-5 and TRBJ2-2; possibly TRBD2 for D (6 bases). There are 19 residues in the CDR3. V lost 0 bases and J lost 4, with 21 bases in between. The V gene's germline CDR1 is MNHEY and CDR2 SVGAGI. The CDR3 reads CASSYSQAGPIRGTGELFF. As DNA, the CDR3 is TGTGCCAGCAGTTACTCTCAGGCGGGGCCCATTCGCGGCACCGGGGAGCTGTTTTTT.

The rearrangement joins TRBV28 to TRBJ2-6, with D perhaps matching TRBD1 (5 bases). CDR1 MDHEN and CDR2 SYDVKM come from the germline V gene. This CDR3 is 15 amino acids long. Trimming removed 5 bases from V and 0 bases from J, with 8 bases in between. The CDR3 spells CASSHDSSGANVLTF. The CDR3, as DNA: TGTGCCAGCAGTCATGACAGCTCTGGGGCCAACGTCCTGACTTTC.

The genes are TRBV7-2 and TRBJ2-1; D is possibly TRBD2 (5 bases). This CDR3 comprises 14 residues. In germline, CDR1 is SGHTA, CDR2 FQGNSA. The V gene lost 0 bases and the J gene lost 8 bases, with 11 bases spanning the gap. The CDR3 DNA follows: TGTGCCAGCAGCTTAGCAGGAGGACGCGATGAGCAGTTCTTC. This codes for CASSLAGGRDEQFF.

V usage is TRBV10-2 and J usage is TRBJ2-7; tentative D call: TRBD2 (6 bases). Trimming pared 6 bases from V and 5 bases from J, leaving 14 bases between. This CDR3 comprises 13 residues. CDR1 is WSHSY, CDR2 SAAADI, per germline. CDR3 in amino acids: CASSRGAGNEQYF. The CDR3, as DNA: TGCGCCAGCAGCCGAGGGGCGGGGAACGAGCAGTACTTC.

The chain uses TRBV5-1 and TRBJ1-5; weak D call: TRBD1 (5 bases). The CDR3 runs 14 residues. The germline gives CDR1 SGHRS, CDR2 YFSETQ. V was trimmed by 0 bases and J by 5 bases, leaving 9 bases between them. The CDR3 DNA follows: TGCGCCAGCAGCTTGGCAGGGAGGGATCAGCCCCAGCATTTT. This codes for CASSLAGRDQPQHF.

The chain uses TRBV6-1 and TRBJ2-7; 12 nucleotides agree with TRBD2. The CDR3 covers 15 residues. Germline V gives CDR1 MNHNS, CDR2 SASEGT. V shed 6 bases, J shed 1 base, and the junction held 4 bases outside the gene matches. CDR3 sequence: CASSRLAGASYEQYF. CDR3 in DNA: TGTGCCAGCAGCCGACTAGCGGGAGCGTCCTACGAGCAGTACTTC.

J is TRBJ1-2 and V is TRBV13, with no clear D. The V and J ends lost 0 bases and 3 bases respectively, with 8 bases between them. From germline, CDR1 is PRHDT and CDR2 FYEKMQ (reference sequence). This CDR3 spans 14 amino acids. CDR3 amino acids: CASSLGMSYYGYTF. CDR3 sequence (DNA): TGTGCCAGCAGCTTAGGGATGTCCTACTATGGCTACACCTTC.

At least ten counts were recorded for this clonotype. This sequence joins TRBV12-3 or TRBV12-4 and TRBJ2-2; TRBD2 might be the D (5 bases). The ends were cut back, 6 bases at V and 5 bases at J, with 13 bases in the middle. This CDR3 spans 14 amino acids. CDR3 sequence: CASRGDQRTGELFF. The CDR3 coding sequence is TGTGCCAGCAGGGGAGACCAGCGGACCGGGGAGCTGTTTTTT.

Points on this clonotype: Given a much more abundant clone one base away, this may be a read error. In DNA, the CDR3 is TGTGCCAGCAGCCAGGGACCTACGAGCACCGGGGAGCTGTTTTTT. Amino acid sequence: CASSQGPTSTGELFF. The rearrangement links TRBV11-3 to TRBJ2-2, with D possibly being TRBD1 or TRBD2 (5 bases each). Trimming stripped 5 bases from V and 4 bases from J, with 14 bases between. Germline V gene lookup returns CDR1 SGHNT and CDR2 YENEEA. The CDR3 totals 15 residues.

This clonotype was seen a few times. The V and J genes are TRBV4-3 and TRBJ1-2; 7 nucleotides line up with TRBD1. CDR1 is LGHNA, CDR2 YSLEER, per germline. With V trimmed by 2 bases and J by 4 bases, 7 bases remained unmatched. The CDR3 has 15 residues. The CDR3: CASSQPGGRGYGYTF. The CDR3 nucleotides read TGCGCCAGCAGCCAACCAGGGGGGAGAGGCTATGGCTACACCTTC.

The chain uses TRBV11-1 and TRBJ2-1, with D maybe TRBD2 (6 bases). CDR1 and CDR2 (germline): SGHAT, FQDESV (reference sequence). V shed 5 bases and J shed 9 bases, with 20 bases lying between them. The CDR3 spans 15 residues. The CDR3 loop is CASSPDAGRRGEQFF. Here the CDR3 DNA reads TGTGCCAGCAGCCCCGACGCCGGGCGGAGGGGTGAGCAGTTCTTC.

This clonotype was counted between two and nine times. The CDR3 region is CAWSSMDPQPQHF. CDR3 in DNA: TGTGCCTGGAGCTCGATGGACCCTCAGCCCCAGCATTTT. V gene TRBV30 combines with J gene TRBJ1-5; D remains ambiguous. V was pared by 3 bases and J by 6 bases, with 12 bases between. Germline assignment: CDR1 GTSNPN and CDR2 SVGIG (reference sequence). The length of the CDR3 is 13 residues.

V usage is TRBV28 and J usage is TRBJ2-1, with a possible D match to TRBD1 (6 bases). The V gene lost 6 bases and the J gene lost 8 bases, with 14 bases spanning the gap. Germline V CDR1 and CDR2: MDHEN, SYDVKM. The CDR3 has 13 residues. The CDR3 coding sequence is TGTGCCAGCAGGGGGGCCCCTGGGGATGAGCAGTTCTTC. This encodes CASRGAPGDEQFF. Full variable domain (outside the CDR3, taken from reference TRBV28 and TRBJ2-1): DVKVTQSSRYLVKRTGEKVFLECVQDMDHENMFWYRQDPGLGLRLIYFSYDVKMKEKGDIPEGYSVSREKKERFSLILESASTNQTSMYLCASRGAPGDEQFFGPGTRLTVL.

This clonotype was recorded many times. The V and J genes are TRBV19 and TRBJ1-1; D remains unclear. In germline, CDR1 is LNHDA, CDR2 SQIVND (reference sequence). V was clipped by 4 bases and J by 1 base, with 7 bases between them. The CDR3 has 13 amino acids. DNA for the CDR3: TGTGCCAGTAGTAGGCACTCGAACACTGAAGCTTTCTTT. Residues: CASSRHSNTEAFF.

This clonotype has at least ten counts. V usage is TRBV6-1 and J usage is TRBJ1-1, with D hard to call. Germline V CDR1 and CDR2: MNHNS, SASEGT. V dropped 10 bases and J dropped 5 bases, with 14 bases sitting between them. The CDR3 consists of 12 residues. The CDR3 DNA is TGTGCCACCAGACAAGGGCGGACTGAAGCTTTCTTT. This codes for CATRQGRTEAFF.

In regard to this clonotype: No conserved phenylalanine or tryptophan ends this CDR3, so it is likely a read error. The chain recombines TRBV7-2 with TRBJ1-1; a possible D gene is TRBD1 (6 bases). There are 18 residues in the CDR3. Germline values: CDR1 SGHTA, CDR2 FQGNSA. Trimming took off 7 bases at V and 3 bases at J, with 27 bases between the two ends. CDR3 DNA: TGTGCCAGCACCCAAGCCCCCCTCTCTCAGGGGTTGGACACTGAAGCTTTCTCT. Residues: CASTQAPLSQGLDTEAFS.

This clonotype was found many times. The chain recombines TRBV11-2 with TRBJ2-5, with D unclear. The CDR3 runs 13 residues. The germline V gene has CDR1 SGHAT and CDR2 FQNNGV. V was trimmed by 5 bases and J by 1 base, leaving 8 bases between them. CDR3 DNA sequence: TGTGCCAGCAGCCGATATATCCAAGAGACCCAGTACTTC. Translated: CASSRYIQETQYF.

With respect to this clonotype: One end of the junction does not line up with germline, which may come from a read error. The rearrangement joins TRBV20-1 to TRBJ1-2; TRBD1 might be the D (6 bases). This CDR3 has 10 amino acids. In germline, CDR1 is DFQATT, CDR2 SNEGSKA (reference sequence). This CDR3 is CSAVLDRTFF. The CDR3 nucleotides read TGCAGTGCTGTCTTGGACAGAACCTTCTTC.

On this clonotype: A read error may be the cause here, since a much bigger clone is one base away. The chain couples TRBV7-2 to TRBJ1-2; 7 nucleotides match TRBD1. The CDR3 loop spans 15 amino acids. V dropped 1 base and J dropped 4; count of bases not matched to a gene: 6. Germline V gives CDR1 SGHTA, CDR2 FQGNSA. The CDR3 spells CASSLVGTDAYGYTF. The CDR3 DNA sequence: TGTGCCAGCAGCTTAGTGGGGACAGATGCCTATGGCTACACCTTC. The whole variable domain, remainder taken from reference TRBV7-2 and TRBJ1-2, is GAGVSQSPSNKVTEKGKDVELRCDPISGHTALYWYRQSLGQGLEFLIYFQGNSAPDKSGLPSDRFSAERTGGSVSTLTIQRTQQEDSAVYLCASSLVGTDAYGYTFGSGTRLTVV.

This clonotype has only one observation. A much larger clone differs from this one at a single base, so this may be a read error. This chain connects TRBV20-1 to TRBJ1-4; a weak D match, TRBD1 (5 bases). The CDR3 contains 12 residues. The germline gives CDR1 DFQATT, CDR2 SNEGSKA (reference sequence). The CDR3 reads CSASFGGERLFF. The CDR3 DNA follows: TGCAGTGCCAGTTTTGGGGGGGAAAGACTGTTTTTT.

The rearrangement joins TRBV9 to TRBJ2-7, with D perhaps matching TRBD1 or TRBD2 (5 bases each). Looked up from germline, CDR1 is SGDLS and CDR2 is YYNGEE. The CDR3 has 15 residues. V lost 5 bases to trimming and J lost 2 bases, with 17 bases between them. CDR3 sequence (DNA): TGTGCCAGCAGTACGTCCCCGGGACCGGCCTACGAGCAGTACTTC. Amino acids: CASSTSPGPAYEQYF.